The 14 T cell receptor beta chains below were found in one sample sequenced in a study of cytomegalovirus exposure and HLA in healthy donors. PCR amplification relied on 60 Vbeta primers (plus 13 Jbeta primers). Clones were sequenced by immunoSEQ multiplex PCR, and TCRdb holds only the in-frame ones, with some missing. The table records 150,000 to 200,000 clones, roughly 70% of them present only once. Material for sequencing was PBMCs. Receptors originate from a woman between 40 and 55 years old in good health and CMV-seropositive.

The gene calls are TRBV9 and TRBJ1-2; TRBD1 agrees at 7 bases. Germline loops: CDR1 SGDLS, CDR2 YYNGEE. The CDR3 is 15 residues long. With 8 bases clipped from V and 2 bases from J, the junction kept 12 bases outside the gene matches. Here the CDR3 DNA reads TGTGCCAGTACCTCCCGGCCACAGGGGAACTATGGCTACACCTTC. Translation gives CASTSRPQGNYGYTF.

This sequence joins TRBV27 and TRBJ2-1; TRBD1 matches 9 bases. Unmatched junction bases numbered 7, after V lost 4 bases and J lost 3 bases. Germline V gives CDR1 MNHEY, CDR2 SMNVEV (reference sequence). This CDR3 contains 16 residues. CDR3 region: CASSSLDRGVYNEQFF. CDR3 nucleotides: TGTGCCAGCAGTTCCCTTGACAGGGGGGTCTACAATGAGCAGTTCTTC.

This chain connects TRBV29-1 to TRBJ2-3; 10 positions match TRBD2. The CDR3 loop spans 15 amino acids. Trimming at V came to 1 base and at J to 5 bases, leaving 6 bases not matched to a gene. Germline loops: CDR1 SQVTM, CDR2 ANQGSEA. CDR3 region: CSVEGSTSGLDTQYF. CDR3 DNA: TGCAGCGTTGAAGGTTCGACTAGCGGGCTAGATACGCAGTATTTT.

The CDR3, as DNA: TGTGCCAGCAGCTTGGTTGGGTCTCAACGGACAGACAGCACCGGGGAGCTGTTTTTT. Its protein is CASSLVGSQRTDSTGELFF. This sequence joins TRBV5-4 and TRBJ2-2, with D possibly TRBD1 on 6 matching bases. CDR1 is SGHNT, CDR2 YYREEE, per germline (reference sequence). V was pared by 0 bases and J by 4 bases, with 22 bases between. The CDR3 spans 19 residues.

The chain couples TRBV19 to TRBJ2-7, with D perhaps TRBD2 (6 bases). Germline CDR1 is LNHDA and CDR2 is SQIVND (reference sequence). Between the trimmed V and J ends, which lost 3 bases and 0 bases, there was a span of 12 bases. This CDR3 has 15 amino acids. CDR3: CASSIGSSSSYEQYF. In DNA form, the CDR3 reads TGTGCCAGTAGTATCGGGAGTTCGAGCTCCTACGAGCAGTACTTC.

The chain employs TRBV19 and TRBJ2-7, with D unclear. Germline values: CDR1 LNHDA, CDR2 SQIVND (reference sequence). Between the trimmed V and J ends, which lost 6 bases and 4 bases, there was a span of 13 bases. The CDR3 loop spans 13 amino acids. CDR3 amino acids: CASSVTYPYEQYF. CDR3 sequence (DNA): TGTGCCAGTAGCGTGACTTACCCGTACGAGCAGTACTTC.

The chain recombines TRBV18 with TRBJ1-1; 7 bases are shared with TRBD1. The CDR3 has 15 residues. Germline V lookup: CDR1 KGHSH, CDR2 LQKENI. J gave up 4 bases and V 3 bases, and 8 bases lay outside the gene matches. Here the CDR3 reads CASSPSQGESTEAFF. In DNA form, the CDR3 reads TGTGCCAGCTCACCGTCTCAGGGGGAATCCACTGAAGCTTTCTTT.

Notes on this clone: Distinct nucleotide sequences in the sample also encode this CDR3. This chain links TRBV5-1 with TRBJ2-7, with TRBD1 matching over 12 bases. Looked up from germline, CDR1 is SGHRS and CDR2 is YFSETQ. The CDR3 runs 15 residues. Germline trimming cut 4 bases from V and 1 base from J; bases unmatched to any gene: 3. The CDR3 is CASSPGQGASYEQYF. Written as DNA, the CDR3 is TGCGCCAGCAGCCCGGGACAGGGGGCTTCCTACGAGCAGTACTTC.

The chain employs TRBV28 and TRBJ2-7; 14 positions agree with TRBD2. CDR3 size: 16 residues. CDR1 and CDR2 from the germline V gene are MDHEN and SYDVKM. Germline trimming cut 1 base from V and 2 bases from J; bases unmatched to any gene: 1. The CDR3 here is CASSLLGLAGAYEQYF. The CDR3 DNA reads TGTGCCAGCAGTTTATTGGGACTAGCGGGGGCCTACGAGCAGTACTTC.

The chain uses TRBV28 and TRBJ1-3; possibly TRBD1 for D (6 bases). The CDR3 extends over 14 amino acids. Germline-derived CDR1 and CDR2 are MDHEN and SYDVKM. Trimming shortened V by 6 bases and J by 0 bases, and 9 bases separated the two germline ends. The CDR3 region has the DNA TGTGCCAGCAGGGACAGTCGCTCTGGAAACACCATATATTTT. Translation: CASRDSRSGNTIYF.

This chain links TRBV9 with TRBJ2-1; 7 positions agree with TRBD2. The CDR3 sequence is 13 residues long. CDR1 is SGDLS and CDR2 is YYNGEE in the germline V gene. J gave up 6 bases and V 2 bases, and 2 bases lay outside the gene matches. The CDR3 loop is CASSVTGGNEQFF. CDR3 bases: TGTGCCAGCAGCGTCACGGGGGGCAATGAGCAGTTCTTC.

This clone came up a few times. The J gene is TRBJ2-3, the V gene TRBV7-3; D is possibly TRBD1 (6 bases). Germline V gene sequence: CDR1 SGHTA, CDR2 FQGTGA. The V end lost 2 bases, the J end lost 6 bases, and 12 bases lay between the germline ends. This CDR3 has 14 residues. The CDR3 DNA follows: TGTGCCAGCAGCTTAGGTGGGGGCGCCGATACGCAGTATTTT. Translated, it gives CASSLGGGADTQYF. The whole variable domain, remainder taken from reference TRBV7-3 and TRBJ2-3, is GAGVSQTPSNKVTEKGKYVELRCDPISGHTALYWYRQSLGQGPEFLIYFQGTGAADDSGLPNDRFFAVRPEGSVSTLKIQRTERGDSAVYLCASSLGGGADTQYFGPGTRLTVL.

As DNA, the CDR3 is TGTGCCAGCAGTTTATCGGGGACAGGGGGCTCCTACGAGCAGTACTTC. It codes for CASSLSGTGGSYEQYF. The chain uses TRBV27 and TRBJ2-7; 11 bases are shared with TRBD1. CDR1 is MNHEY, CDR2 SMNVEV, per germline (reference sequence). The CDR3 is made up of 16 amino acids. Trimming took 0 bases from V and 0 from J; bases not matched to a gene: 1.

The V call is TRBV4-2, the J call TRBJ2-7; TRBD1 agrees at 7 bases. J gave up 3 bases and V 0 bases, and 8 bases lay outside the gene matches. CDR1 is LGHNA and CDR2 is YNFKEQ in the germline V gene. The CDR3 is 16 amino acids. Here the CDR3 DNA reads TGTGCCAGCAGCCAAGACTCGCTAGCAGGGGGCTACGAGCAGTACTTC. This translates into CASSQDSLAGGYEQYF.